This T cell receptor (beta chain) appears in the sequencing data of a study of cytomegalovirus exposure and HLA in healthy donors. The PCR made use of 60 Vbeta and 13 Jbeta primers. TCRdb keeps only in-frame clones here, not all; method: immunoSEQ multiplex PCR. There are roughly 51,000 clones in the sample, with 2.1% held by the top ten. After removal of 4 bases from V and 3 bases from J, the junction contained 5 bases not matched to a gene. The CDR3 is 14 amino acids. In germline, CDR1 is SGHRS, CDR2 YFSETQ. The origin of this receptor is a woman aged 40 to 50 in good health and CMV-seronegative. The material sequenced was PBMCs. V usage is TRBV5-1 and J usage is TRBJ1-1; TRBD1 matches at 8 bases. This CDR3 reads CASSPGQGDTEAFF. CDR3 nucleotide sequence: TGCGCCAGCAGCCCAGGACAGGGCGACACTGAAGCTTTCTTT.